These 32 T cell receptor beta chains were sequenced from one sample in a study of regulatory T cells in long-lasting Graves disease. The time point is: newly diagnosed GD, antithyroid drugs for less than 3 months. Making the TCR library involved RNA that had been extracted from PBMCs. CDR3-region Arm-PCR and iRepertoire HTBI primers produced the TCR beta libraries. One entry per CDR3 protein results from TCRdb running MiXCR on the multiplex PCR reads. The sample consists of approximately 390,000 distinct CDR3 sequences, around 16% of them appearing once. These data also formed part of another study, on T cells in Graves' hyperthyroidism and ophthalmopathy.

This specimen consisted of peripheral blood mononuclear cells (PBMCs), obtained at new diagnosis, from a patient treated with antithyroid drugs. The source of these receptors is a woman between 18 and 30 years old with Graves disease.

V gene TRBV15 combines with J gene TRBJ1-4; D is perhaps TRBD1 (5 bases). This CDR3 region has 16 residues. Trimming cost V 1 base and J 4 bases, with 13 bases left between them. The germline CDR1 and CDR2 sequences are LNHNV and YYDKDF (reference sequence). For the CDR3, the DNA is TGTGCCACCAGCAGAGGATATCCGGGACTTAATGAAAAACTGTTTTTT. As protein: CATSRGYPGLNEKLFF.

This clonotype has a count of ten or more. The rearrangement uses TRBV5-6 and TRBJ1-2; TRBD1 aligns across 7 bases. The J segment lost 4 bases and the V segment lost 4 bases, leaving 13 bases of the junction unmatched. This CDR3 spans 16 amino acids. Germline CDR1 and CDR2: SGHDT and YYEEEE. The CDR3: CASSLWRQGVLYGYTF. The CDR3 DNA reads TGTGCCAGCAGCCTATGGAGGCAGGGGGTCCTCTATGGCTACACCTTC.

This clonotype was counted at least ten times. CDR3 in DNA: TGTGCCAGCAGCGGCGCGGGACTAGCGGGAGTAAATGAGCAGTTCTTC. This translates into CASSGAGLAGVNEQFF. The chain carries TRBV9 and TRBJ2-1, with 14 bases lining up with TRBD2. Germline lookup yields CDR1 SGDLS and CDR2 YYNGEE. Germline trimming cut 3 bases from V and 7 bases from J; bases unmatched to any gene: 6. There are 16 residues in the CDR3.

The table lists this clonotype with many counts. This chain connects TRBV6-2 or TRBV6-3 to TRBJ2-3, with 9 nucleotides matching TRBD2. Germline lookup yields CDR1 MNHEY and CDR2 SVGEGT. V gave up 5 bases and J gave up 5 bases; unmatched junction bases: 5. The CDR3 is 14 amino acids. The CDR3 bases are TGTGCCAGCAGTGATAGCGGGGGAGAAGATACGCAGTATTTT. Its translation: CASSDSGGEDTQYF.

The CDR3 is CASSEALVGAAQETQYF. The CDR3 coding sequence is TGTGCCAGCAGTGAAGCGCTAGTCGGGGCAGCCCAGGAGACCCAGTACTTC. This rearrangement joins TRBV6-1 to TRBJ2-5, with D perhaps TRBD1 or TRBD2 (5 bases each). V lost 0 bases to trimming and J lost 5 bases, with 19 bases between them. This CDR3 is 17 amino acids long. Germline-derived CDR1 and CDR2 are MNHNS and SASEGT.

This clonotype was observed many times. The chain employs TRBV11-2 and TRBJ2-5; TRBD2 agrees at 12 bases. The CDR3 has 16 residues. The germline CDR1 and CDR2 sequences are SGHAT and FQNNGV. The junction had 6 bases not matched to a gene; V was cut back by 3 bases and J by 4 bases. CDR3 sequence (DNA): TGTGCCAGCAGCTTTGGTCTAGCGGGGGGGACAGAGACCCAGTACTTC. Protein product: CASSFGLAGGTETQYF.

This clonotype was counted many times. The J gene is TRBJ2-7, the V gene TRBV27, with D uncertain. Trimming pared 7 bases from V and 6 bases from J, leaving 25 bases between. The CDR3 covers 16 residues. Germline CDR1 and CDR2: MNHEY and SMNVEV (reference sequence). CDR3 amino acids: CASTKWGSAPSSEQYF. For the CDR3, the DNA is TGTGCCAGCACTAAATGGGGTTCAGCTCCCTCGAGCGAGCAGTACTTC.

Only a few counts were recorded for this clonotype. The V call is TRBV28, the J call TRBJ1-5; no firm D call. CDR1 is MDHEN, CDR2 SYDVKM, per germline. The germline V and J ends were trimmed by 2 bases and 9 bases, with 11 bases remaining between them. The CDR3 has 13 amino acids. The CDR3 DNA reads TGTGCCAGCAGTTTAGCTGAAGGAGGGCCCCAGCATTTT. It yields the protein CASSLAEGGPQHF.

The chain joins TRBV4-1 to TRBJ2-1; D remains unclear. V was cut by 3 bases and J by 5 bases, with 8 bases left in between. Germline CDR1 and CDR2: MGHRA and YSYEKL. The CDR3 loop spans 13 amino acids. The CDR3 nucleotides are TGCGCCAGCAGCCAGAGACTCGACAATGAGCAGTTCTTC. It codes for CASSQRLDNEQFF.

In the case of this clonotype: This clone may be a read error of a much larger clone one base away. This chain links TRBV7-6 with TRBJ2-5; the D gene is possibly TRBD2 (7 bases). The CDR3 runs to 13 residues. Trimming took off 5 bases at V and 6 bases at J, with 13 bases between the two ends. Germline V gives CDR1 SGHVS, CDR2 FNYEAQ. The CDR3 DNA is TGTGCCAGCAGCCCACGGGGGGCGAAGACCCAGTACTTC. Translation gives CASSPRGAKTQYF.

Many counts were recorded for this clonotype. CDR3 bases: TGTGCCAGCAGTGGACTGATCTCGAATCAGCCCCAGCATTTT. Amino acids: CASSGLISNQPQHF. The J gene is TRBJ1-5, the V gene TRBV2; D uncertain. The CDR3 has 14 residues. The V end was cut by 4 bases, the J end by 4 bases, with 11 bases between. CDR1 is SNHLY, CDR2 FYNNEI, per germline.

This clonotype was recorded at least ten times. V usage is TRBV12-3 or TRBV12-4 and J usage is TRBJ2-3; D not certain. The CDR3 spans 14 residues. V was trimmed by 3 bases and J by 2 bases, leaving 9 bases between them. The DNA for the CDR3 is TGTGCCAGCAGTTTCTACACTAACACAGATACGCAGTATTTT. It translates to CASSFYTNTDTQYF.

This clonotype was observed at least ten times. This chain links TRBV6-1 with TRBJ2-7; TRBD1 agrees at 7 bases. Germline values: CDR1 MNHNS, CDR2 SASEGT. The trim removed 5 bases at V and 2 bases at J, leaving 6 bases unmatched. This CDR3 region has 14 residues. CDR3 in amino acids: CASSPTQGAYEQYF. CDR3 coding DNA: TGTGCCAGCAGTCCAACGCAGGGGGCCTACGAGCAGTACTTC.

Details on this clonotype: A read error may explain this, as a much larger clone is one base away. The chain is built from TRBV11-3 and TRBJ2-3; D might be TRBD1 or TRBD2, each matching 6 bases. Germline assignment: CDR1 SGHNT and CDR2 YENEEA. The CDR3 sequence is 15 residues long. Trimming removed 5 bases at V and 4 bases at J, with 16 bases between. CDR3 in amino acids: CASSAEGGAADTQYF. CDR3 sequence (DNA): TGTGCCAGCAGCGCTGAGGGGGGAGCGGCAGATACGCAGTATTTT.

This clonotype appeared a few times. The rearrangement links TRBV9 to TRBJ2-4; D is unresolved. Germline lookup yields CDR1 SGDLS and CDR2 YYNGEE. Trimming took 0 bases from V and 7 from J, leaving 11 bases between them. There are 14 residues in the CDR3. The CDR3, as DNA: TGTGCCAGCAGCGTAGCTGGGCGGTCGAACATTCAGTACTTC. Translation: CASSVAGRSNIQYF. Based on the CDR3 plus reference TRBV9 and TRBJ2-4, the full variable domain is DSGVTQTPKHLITATGQRVTLRCSPRSGDLSVYWYQQSLDQGLQFLIQYYNGEERAKGNILERFSAQQFPDLHSELNLSSLELGDSALYFCASSVAGRSNIQYFGAGTRLSVL.

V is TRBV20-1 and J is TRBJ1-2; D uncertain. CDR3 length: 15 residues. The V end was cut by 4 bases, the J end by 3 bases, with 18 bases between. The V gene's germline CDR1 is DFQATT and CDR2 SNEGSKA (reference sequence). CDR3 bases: TGCAGTGCTAACTCCAGGAGAGCAGTACACTATGGCTACACCTTC. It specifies CSANSRRAVHYGYTF.

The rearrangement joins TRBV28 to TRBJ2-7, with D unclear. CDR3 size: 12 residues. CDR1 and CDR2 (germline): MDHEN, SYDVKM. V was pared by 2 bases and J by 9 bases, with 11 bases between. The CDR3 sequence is CASSLPRAPQYF. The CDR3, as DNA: TGTGCCAGCAGTTTACCTCGGGCTCCGCAGTACTTC. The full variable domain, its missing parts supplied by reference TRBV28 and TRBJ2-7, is DVKVTQSSRYLVKRTGEKVFLECVQDMDHENMFWYRQDPGLGLRLIYFSYDVKMKEKGDIPEGYSVSREKKERFSLILESASTNQTSMYLCASSLPRAPQYFGPGTRLTVT.

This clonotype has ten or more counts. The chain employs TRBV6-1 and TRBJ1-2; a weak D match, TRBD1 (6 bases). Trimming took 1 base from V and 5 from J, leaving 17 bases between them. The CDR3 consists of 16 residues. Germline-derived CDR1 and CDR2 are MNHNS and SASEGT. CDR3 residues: CASSEGGGSAKYGYTF. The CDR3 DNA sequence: TGTGCCAGCAGTGAAGGTGGGGGCAGCGCAAAATATGGCTACACCTTC.

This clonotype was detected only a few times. The CDR3 is CASMRFASSVAGYGYTF. The CDR3 region has the DNA TGTGCCAGCATGCGGTTTGCGTCTTCGGTCGCAGGCTATGGCTACACCTTC. The rearrangement links TRBV6-1 to TRBJ1-2; D not certain. CDR3 length: 17 residues. CDR1 is MNHNS, CDR2 SASEGT, per germline. Trimming took off 7 bases at V and 4 bases at J, with 25 bases between the two ends.

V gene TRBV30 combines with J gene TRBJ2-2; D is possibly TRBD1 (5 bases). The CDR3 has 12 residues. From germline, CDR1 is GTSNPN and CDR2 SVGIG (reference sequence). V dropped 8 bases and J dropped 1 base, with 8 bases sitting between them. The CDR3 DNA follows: TGTGCCGGTGACAGGAACACCGGGGAGCTGTTTTTT. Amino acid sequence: CAGDRNTGELFF.

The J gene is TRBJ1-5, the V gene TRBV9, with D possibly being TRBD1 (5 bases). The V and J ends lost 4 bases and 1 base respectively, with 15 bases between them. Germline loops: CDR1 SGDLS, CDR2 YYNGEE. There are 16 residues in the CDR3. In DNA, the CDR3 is TGTGCCAGCAGCCCCAGGAGGGGAATGAGCAATCAGCCCCAGCATTTT. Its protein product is CASSPRRGMSNQPQHF. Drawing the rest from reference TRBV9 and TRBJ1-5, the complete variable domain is DSGVTQTPKHLITATGQRVTLRCSPRSGDLSVYWYQQSLDQGLQFLIQYYNGEERAKGNILERFSAQQFPDLHSELNLSSLELGDSALYFCASSPRRGMSNQPQHFGDGTRLSIL.

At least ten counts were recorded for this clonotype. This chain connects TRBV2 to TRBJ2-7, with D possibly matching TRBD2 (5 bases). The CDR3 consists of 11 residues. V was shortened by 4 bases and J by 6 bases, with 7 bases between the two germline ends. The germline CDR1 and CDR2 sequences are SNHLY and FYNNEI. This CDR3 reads CASSGGLEQYF. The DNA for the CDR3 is TGTGCCAGCAGTGGAGGGCTCGAGCAGTACTTC.

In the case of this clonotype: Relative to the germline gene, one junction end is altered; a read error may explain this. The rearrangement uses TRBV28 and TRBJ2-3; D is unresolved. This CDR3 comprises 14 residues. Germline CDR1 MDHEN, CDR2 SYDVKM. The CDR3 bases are TGTGCCGGCAGTTTTTCTCCGGTTCAAGATACGCAGTATTTT. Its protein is CAGSFSPVQDTQYF.

The CDR3 bases are TGCGCCAGCAATAGAGGGACAGATACGCAGTATTTT. This codes for CASNRGTDTQYF. The V and J genes are TRBV10-2 and TRBJ2-3; TRBD2 is a possible D gene (5 bases). The CDR3 length is 12 residues. With 7 bases removed from V and 3 bases from J, the gap between germline ends came to 8 bases. The germline gives CDR1 WSHSY, CDR2 SAAADI.

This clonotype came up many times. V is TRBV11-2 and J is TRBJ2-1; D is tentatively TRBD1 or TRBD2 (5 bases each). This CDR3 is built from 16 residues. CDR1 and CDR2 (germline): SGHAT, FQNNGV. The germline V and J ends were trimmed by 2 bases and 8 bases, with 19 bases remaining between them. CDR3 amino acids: CASSLRSGRIVDEQFF. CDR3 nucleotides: TGTGCCAGCAGCTTAAGGTCAGGGAGAATAGTCGATGAGCAGTTCTTC.

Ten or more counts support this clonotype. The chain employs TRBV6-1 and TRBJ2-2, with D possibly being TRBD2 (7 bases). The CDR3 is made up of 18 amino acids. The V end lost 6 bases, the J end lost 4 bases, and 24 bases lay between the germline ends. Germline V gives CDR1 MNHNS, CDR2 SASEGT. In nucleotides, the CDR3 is TGTGCCAGCAGCCCTCAAAGGGGGGGGGGCGCTATCACCGGGGAGCTGTTTTTT. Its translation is CASSPQRGGGAITGELFF.

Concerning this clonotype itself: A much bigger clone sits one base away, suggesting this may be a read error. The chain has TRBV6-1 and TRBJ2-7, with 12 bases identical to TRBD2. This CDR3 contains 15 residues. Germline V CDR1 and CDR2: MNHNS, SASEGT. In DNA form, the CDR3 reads TGTGCCTGCAGCCTGACTAGCGGGGGACCGTACGAGCAGTACTTC. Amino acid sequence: CACSLTSGGPYEQYF.

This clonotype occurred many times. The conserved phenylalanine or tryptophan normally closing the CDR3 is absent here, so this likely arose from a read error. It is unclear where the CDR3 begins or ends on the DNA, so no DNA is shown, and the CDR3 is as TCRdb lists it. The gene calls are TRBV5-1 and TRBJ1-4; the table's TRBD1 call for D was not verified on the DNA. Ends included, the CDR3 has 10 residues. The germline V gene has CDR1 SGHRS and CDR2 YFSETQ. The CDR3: CASMGPSISI.

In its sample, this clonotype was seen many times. CDR3 DNA sequence: TGTGCCAGCAGCGAGATCCTGATGAGAGGGGGGAAATACGAGCAGTACTTC. As protein: CASSEILMRGGKYEQYF. The chain links TRBV11-2 to TRBJ2-7; D may be TRBD1 or TRBD2 (6 bases each). This CDR3 contains 17 residues. CDR1 and CDR2 (germline): SGHAT, FQNNGV. V lost 5 bases, J lost 4 bases, and 24 bases lay in between.

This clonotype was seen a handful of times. CDR3 amino acids: CASVVTLFMAKNIQYF. The CDR3 DNA reads TGTGCCAGCGTAGTTACCTTGTTTATGGCCAAAAACATTCAGTACTTC. This chain connects TRBV2 to TRBJ2-4, with D hard to call. With 8 bases removed from V and 1 base from J, the gap between germline ends came to 18 bases. This CDR3 is 16 amino acids long. CDR1 is SNHLY, CDR2 FYNNEI, per germline.

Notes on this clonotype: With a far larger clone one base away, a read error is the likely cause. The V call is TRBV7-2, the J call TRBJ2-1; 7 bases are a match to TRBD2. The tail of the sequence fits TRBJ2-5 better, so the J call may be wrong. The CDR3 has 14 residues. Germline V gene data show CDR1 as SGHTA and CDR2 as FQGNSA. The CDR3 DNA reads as TGTGCCAGCAGCCAGTTTCGGGGGGAGGAGACCCAGTACTTC. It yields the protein CASSQFRGEETQYF.

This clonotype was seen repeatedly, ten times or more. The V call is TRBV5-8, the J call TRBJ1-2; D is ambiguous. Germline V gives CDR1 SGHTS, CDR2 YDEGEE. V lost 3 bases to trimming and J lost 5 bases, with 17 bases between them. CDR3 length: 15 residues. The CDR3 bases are TGTGCCAGCAGCTCGCGGCGGGCCCCGATTTATGGCTACACCTTC. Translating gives CASSSRRAPIYGYTF.